The rows below give T cell receptor beta chains drawn from one sample of a study of blood T cells in healthy people across ages. Using its own MiXCR run on the 5' RACE reads, TCRdb lists one record per CDR3 protein. The sample contains about 1 million distinct CDR3 sequences, around 43% of which appear only once. Specimen: blood. Receptors originate from a woman aged 60 to 75 in good health. Both conserved end residues are part of each CDR3. The D gene is left open where the match is weak. Clone size, where shown, is once, few, many, or a class for clones that have expanded.

J gene: TRBJ1-2; CDR3 length: 13; V gene: TRBV18; D gene: NA; clone size: NA; CDR3 DNA: TGTGCCAGCTCACGGACGCTACAGGGCGGCTACACCTTC; CDR3 protein: CASSRTLQGGYTF
J gene: TRBJ2-3; CDR3 length: 16; V gene: TRBV7-9; D gene: NA; clone size: NA; CDR3 DNA: TGTGCCAGCAGCCCCCCTCGTGGGCTAAGCACAGATACGCAGTATTTT; CDR3 protein: CASSPPRGLSTDTQYF
J gene: TRBJ2-3; CDR3 length: 16; V gene: TRBV14; D gene: TRBD2; clone size: NA; CDR3 DNA: TGTGCCAGCAGCCAATGGACTAGCGGAACGACAGATACGCAGTATTTT; CDR3 protein: CASSQWTSGTTDTQYF
J gene: TRBJ2-7; CDR3 length: 14; V gene: TRBV7-2; D gene: NA; clone size: NA; CDR3 DNA: TGTGCCAGCAGCTTATCCGGGGCGGTCTACGAGCAGTACTTC; CDR3 protein: CASSLSGAVYEQYF
J gene: TRBJ2-1; CDR3 length: 13; V gene: TRBV12-3/TRBV12-4; D gene: NA; clone size: few; CDR3 DNA: TGTGCCAGCAGTTTGGGGCGGAGCACAGAGCAGTTCTTC; CDR3 protein: CASSLGRSTEQFF
J gene: TRBJ2-5; CDR3 length: 13; V gene: TRBV29-1; D gene: NA; clone size: NA; CDR3 DNA: TGCAGCGTTGCCAGGGTCTGGCGAGAGACCCAGTACTTC; CDR3 protein: CSVARVWRETQYF
J gene: TRBJ2-1; CDR3 length: 13; V gene: TRBV20-1; D gene: TRBD2; clone size: NA; CDR3 DNA: TGCAGTGCTAGACTAGCGGGAGGGGTTGAGCAGTTCTTC; CDR3 protein: CSARLAGGVEQFF
J gene: TRBJ2-6; CDR3 length: 18; V gene: TRBV2; D gene: NA; clone size: NA; CDR3 DNA: TGTGCCAGCAGTGATGGGTGGGGGATTCCTACTGGGGCCAACGTCCTGACTTTC; CDR3 protein: CASSDGWGIPTGANVLTF
J gene: TRBJ2-7; CDR3 length: 14; V gene: TRBV27; D gene: TRBD1; clone size: NA; CDR3 DNA: TGTGCCAGCAGTTTGTTAGGGGGCATCGACGAGCAGTACTTC; CDR3 protein: CASSLLGGIDEQYF
J gene: TRBJ2-1; CDR3 length: 16; V gene: TRBV5-1; D gene: TRBD2; clone size: NA; CDR3 DNA: TGCGCCAGCAGCTTGGCCGGACTAGCGGGAGGATTTGAGCAGTTCTTC; CDR3 protein: CASSLAGLAGGFEQFF
J gene: TRBJ2-1; CDR3 length: 17; V gene: TRBV5-1; D gene: NA; clone size: NA; CDR3 DNA: TGCGCCAGCAGCTTGAGTAACGCGGAGAGCTCCTACAATGAGCAGTTCTTC; CDR3 protein: CASSLSNAESSYNEQFF
J gene: TRBJ2-7; CDR3 length: 14; V gene: TRBV28; D gene: TRBD2; clone size: NA; CDR3 DNA: TGTGCCAGTAATCCCAGCGGGACCTCCTACGAGCAGTACTTC; CDR3 protein: CASNPSGTSYEQYF
J gene: TRBJ2-3; CDR3 length: 16; V gene: TRBV20-1; D gene: TRBD1; clone size: NA; CDR3 DNA: TGCAGTGCCAACCCTACCGGGACAGGTTACACAGATACGCAGTATTTT; CDR3 protein: CSANPTGTGYTDTQYF
J gene: TRBJ2-7; CDR3 length: 14; V gene: TRBV12-3/TRBV12-4; D gene: NA; clone size: NA; CDR3 DNA: TGTGCCAGCACCTTGTGGGGGGCGAACTACGAGCAGTACTTC; CDR3 protein: CASTLWGANYEQYF
J gene: TRBJ2-7; CDR3 length: 15; V gene: TRBV9; D gene: TRBD2; clone size: NA; CDR3 DNA: TGTGCCAGCAGCGTAGAAGGGACTAGCGGGTACGAGCAGTACTTC; CDR3 protein: CASSVEGTSGYEQYF
J gene: TRBJ2-7; CDR3 length: 12; V gene: TRBV2; D gene: NA; clone size: NA; CDR3 DNA: TGTGCCAGCGCCGCCTCGACCTACGAGCAGTACTTC; CDR3 protein: CASAASTYEQYF
J gene: TRBJ1-1; CDR3 length: 13; V gene: TRBV5-1; D gene: NA; clone size: NA; CDR3 DNA: TGTGCCAGCAGCTTACGGGGGAACACTGAAGCTTTCTTT; CDR3 protein: CASSLRGNTEAFF
J gene: TRBJ1-6; CDR3 length: 15; V gene: TRBV28; D gene: NA; clone size: once; CDR3 DNA: TGTGCCAGCAGTTTGGATCAGGGCGTGGGGTCACCCCTCCACTTT; CDR3 protein: CASSLDQGVGSPLHF
J gene: TRBJ2-1; CDR3 length: 15; V gene: TRBV9; D gene: NA; clone size: once; CDR3 DNA: TGTGCCAGCAGCGTAGGGGCTAGCTGGGGTAATGAGCAGTTCTTC; CDR3 protein: CASSVGASWGNEQFF
J gene: TRBJ2-1; CDR3 length: 17; V gene: TRBV2; D gene: NA; clone size: NA; CDR3 DNA: TGTGCCAGCAGTGAAGCGCTTCTCGGAGGACTGGGCAATGAGCAGTTCTTC; CDR3 protein: CASSEALLGGLGNEQFF
J gene: TRBJ1-1; CDR3 length: 12; V gene: TRBV24-1; D gene: NA; clone size: few; CDR3 DNA: TGTGCCGGGGGTCAGTTGAACACTGAAGCTTTCTTT; CDR3 protein: CAGGQLNTEAFF
J gene: TRBJ2-1; CDR3 length: 12; V gene: TRBV2; D gene: NA; clone size: NA; CDR3 DNA: TGTGCCAGCGGCCCCACTAACAACGAGCAGTTCTTC; CDR3 protein: CASGPTNNEQFF
J gene: TRBJ1-2; CDR3 length: 14; V gene: TRBV28; D gene: TRBD1; clone size: NA; CDR3 DNA: TGTGCCATCAACCGGGACAGGGTTAACTATGGCTACACCTTC; CDR3 protein: CAINRDRVNYGYTF
J gene: TRBJ2-3; CDR3 length: 11; V gene: TRBV29-1; D gene: NA; clone size: few; CDR3 DNA: TGCAGCGTCTATACCCCGGATACGCAGTATTTT; CDR3 protein: CSVYTPDTQYF
J gene: TRBJ2-7; CDR3 length: 13; V gene: TRBV5-1; D gene: NA; clone size: once; CDR3 DNA: TGCGCCAGCAGCTGGTCAGGGCTAAATGAGCAGTACTTC; CDR3 protein: CASSWSGLNEQYF
J gene: TRBJ2-5; CDR3 length: 17; V gene: TRBV13; D gene: TRBD2; clone size: NA; CDR3 DNA: TGTGCCAGCAGCCCCTGGGGTAGCGGGCATACACAAGAGACCCAGTACTTC; CDR3 protein: CASSPWGSGHTQETQYF
J gene: TRBJ2-5; CDR3 length: 14; V gene: TRBV20-1; D gene: NA; clone size: NA; CDR3 DNA: TGCAGTGCTAGAGTCGCGGGAAGGCTGGAGACCCAGTACTTC; CDR3 protein: CSARVAGRLETQYF
J gene: TRBJ1-2; CDR3 length: 13; V gene: TRBV20-1; D gene: NA; clone size: NA; CDR3 DNA: TGCAGTGCTAGAGTTCCCCGAGGCAGGCGCTACACCTTC; CDR3 protein: CSARVPRGRRYTF
J gene: TRBJ2-3; CDR3 length: 14; V gene: TRBV7-9; D gene: NA; clone size: NA; CDR3 DNA: TGTGCCAGCAGCTTAAATCCAGTAACAGATACGCAGTATTTT; CDR3 protein: CASSLNPVTDTQYF
J gene: TRBJ2-7; CDR3 length: 15; V gene: TRBV19; D gene: NA; clone size: NA; CDR3 DNA: TGTGCCAGTAGTCCCGCGCTAGGGTTCGGGTACGAGCAGTACTTC; CDR3 protein: CASSPALGFGYEQYF
J gene: TRBJ2-7; CDR3 length: 12; V gene: TRBV7-2; D gene: NA; clone size: NA; CDR3 DNA: TGTGCCAGCAGCCGACCTGGTTACGAGCAGTACTTC; CDR3 protein: CASSRPGYEQYF
J gene: TRBJ2-4; CDR3 length: 14; V gene: TRBV11-2; D gene: NA; clone size: NA; CDR3 DNA: TGTGCCAGCAGCATAGACAGAGCCAAAAACATTCAGTACTTC; CDR3 protein: CASSIDRAKNIQYF
J gene: TRBJ2-7; CDR3 length: 12; V gene: TRBV11-2; D gene: NA; clone size: NA; CDR3 DNA: TGTGCCAGCAGCCGGGAGTACAATGAGCAGTACTTC; CDR3 protein: CASSREYNEQYF
J gene: TRBJ2-3; CDR3 length: 12; V gene: TRBV20-1; D gene: TRBD2; clone size: NA; CDR3 DNA: TGCAGTGCTCCTCTAGCGGGAGTTAGGCAGTATTTT; CDR3 protein: CSAPLAGVRQYF
J gene: TRBJ1-1; CDR3 length: 11; V gene: TRBV20-1; D gene: NA; clone size: NA; CDR3 DNA: TGCAGTGCTAAAGATTACACTGAAGCTTTCTTT; CDR3 protein: CSAKDYTEAFF
J gene: TRBJ2-1; CDR3 length: 15; V gene: TRBV11-2; D gene: TRBD2; clone size: NA; CDR3 DNA: TGTGCCAGCAGCCCCATCCTAGCGGGAGTAAATGAGCAGTTCTTC; CDR3 protein: CASSPILAGVNEQFF
J gene: TRBJ2-7; CDR3 length: 15; V gene: TRBV27; D gene: TRBD2; clone size: NA; CDR3 DNA: TGTGCCAGCAGTTTATGGGCGGGAGAAAGAGACGAGCAGTACTTC; CDR3 protein: CASSLWAGERDEQYF
J gene: TRBJ2-3; CDR3 length: 13; V gene: TRBV14; D gene: NA; clone size: few; CDR3 DNA: TGTGCCACCAGGTCTTGGGGGAAGGATACGCAGTATTTT; CDR3 protein: CATRSWGKDTQYF
J gene: TRBJ2-2; CDR3 length: 16; V gene: TRBV5-1; D gene: NA; clone size: NA; CDR3 DNA: TGCGCCAGCAGCTTGTTGCCGGGGCTGACGTCCGGGGAGCTGTTTTTT; CDR3 protein: CASSLLPGLTSGELFF
J gene: TRBJ2-7; CDR3 length: 15; V gene: TRBV6-6; D gene: TRBD1; clone size: NA; CDR3 DNA: TGTGCCAGCAGTCTAGGAGGACAGGGGTACTACGAGCAGTACTTC; CDR3 protein: CASSLGGQGYYEQYF
J gene: TRBJ2-3; CDR3 length: 17; V gene: TRBV20-1; D gene: TRBD2; clone size: once; CDR3 DNA: TGCAGTGCTAGTCCAATCACCGGGACTAGCAAGGCAGATACGCAGTATTTT; CDR3 protein: CSASPITGTSKADTQYF
J gene: TRBJ2-7; CDR3 length: 18; V gene: TRBV12-3/TRBV12-4; D gene: TRBD2; clone size: few; CDR3 DNA: TGTGCCAGCAGTTTCTCGGTTGGGATCAGCGGGAGCTCCTACGAGCAGTACTTC; CDR3 protein: CASSFSVGISGSSYEQYF
J gene: TRBJ2-7; CDR3 length: 17; V gene: TRBV6-6; D gene: TRBD2; clone size: few; CDR3 DNA: TGTGCCAGCAGTTTTGTACCCAGCGGGATCCTTAGGGGCGAGCAGTACTTC; CDR3 protein: CASSFVPSGILRGEQYF
J gene: TRBJ2-3; CDR3 length: 15; V gene: TRBV29-1; D gene: TRBD2; clone size: NA; CDR3 DNA: TGCAGCGTAACCGCGACTAGCGGACTCACAGATACGCAGTATTTT; CDR3 protein: CSVTATSGLTDTQYF
J gene: TRBJ2-7; CDR3 length: 16; V gene: TRBV5-1; D gene: NA; clone size: NA; CDR3 DNA: TGCGCCAGCAGATACGATCCGGCAGGAACGTCGTACGAGCAGTACTTC; CDR3 protein: CASRYDPAGTSYEQYF
J gene: TRBJ1-4; CDR3 length: 15; V gene: TRBV25-1; D gene: NA; clone size: NA; CDR3 DNA: TGTGCCAGCAGTGACTCCGCCTTTACTAATGAAAAACTGTTTTTT; CDR3 protein: CASSDSAFTNEKLFF
J gene: TRBJ2-5; CDR3 length: 15; V gene: TRBV21-1; D gene: NA; clone size: once; CDR3 DNA: TGTGCCAGCAGCAGACTCCGGGGGGTTTTTGAGACCCAGTACTTC; CDR3 protein: CASSRLRGVFETQYF
J gene: TRBJ2-6; CDR3 length: 17; V gene: TRBV7-9; D gene: NA; clone size: once; CDR3 DNA: TGTGCCAGCAGCTCCCGGGCAGCCAACTCTGGGGCCAACGTCCTGACTTTC; CDR3 protein: CASSSRAANSGANVLTF
J gene: TRBJ2-3; CDR3 length: 13; V gene: TRBV2; D gene: NA; clone size: few; CDR3 DNA: TGTGCCAGCAGTGACACTAGCACAGATACGCAGTATTTT; CDR3 protein: CASSDTSTDTQYF
J gene: TRBJ1-6; CDR3 length: 13; V gene: TRBV12-3/TRBV12-4; D gene: TRBD1; clone size: NA; CDR3 DNA: TGTGCCAGCACCAAGGGGGCCTATTCACCCCTCCACTTT; CDR3 protein: CASTKGAYSPLHF
J gene: TRBJ2-5; CDR3 length: 16; V gene: TRBV28; D gene: TRBD1; clone size: NA; CDR3 DNA: TGTGCCAGCAGTTTGGGCCCGGGACAGGGGCAAGAGACCCAGTACTTC; CDR3 protein: CASSLGPGQGQETQYF